The rows below give T cell receptor beta chains drawn from one sample of a study of CD8 T cells in ankylosing spondylitis. One entry per CDR3 protein results from TCRdb running MiXCR on the 5' RACE reads. This table holds 750,000 to 850,000 distinct CDR3 sequences, 10% to 15% found once. The material sequenced was blood, either unsorted or a sorted T cell fraction (not recorded which). These receptors all come from a male donor with ankylosing spondylitis. The CDR3 runs from the conserved cysteine through the conserved F or W. A D gene is named only where the DNA matches it firmly. A row's size may be missing; if present it is once, few, many or a size class.

d_call: TRBD1; j_call: TRBJ1-1; v_call: TRBV6-5; clone_size: NA; cdr3_nt: TGTGCCAGCAGTTACACATACAGGGGGCGGACTGAAGCTTTCTTT; cdr3_aa: CASSYTYRGRTEAFF
d_call: NA; j_call: TRBJ1-4; v_call: TRBV5-1; clone_size: NA; cdr3_nt: TGCGCCAGCAGCATTGGGGTTCCTAATGAAAAACTGTTTTTT; cdr3_aa: CASSIGVPNEKLFF
d_call: NA; j_call: TRBJ2-4; v_call: TRBV6-2/TRBV6-3; clone_size: NA; cdr3_nt: TGTGCCAGCAGGGCCCCAAAAAGGATGATGGCCAAAAACATTCAGTACTTC; cdr3_aa: CASRAPKRMMAKNIQYF
d_call: NA; j_call: TRBJ2-1; v_call: TRBV10-1; clone_size: few; cdr3_nt: TGCGCCAGCAGTGAAGGAGTCGTTCCGGGATCCTACAATGAGCAGTTCTTC; cdr3_aa: CASSEGVVPGSYNEQFF
d_call: NA; j_call: TRBJ1-2; v_call: TRBV6-5; clone_size: NA; cdr3_nt: TGTGCCAGCAGCCATACACCCGTCACTGGCTACACCTTC; cdr3_aa: CASSHTPVTGYTF
d_call: NA; j_call: TRBJ2-3; v_call: TRBV29-1; clone_size: many; cdr3_nt: TGCAGCGTGCTGTTAGCCACAGATACGCAGTATTTT; cdr3_aa: CSVLLATDTQYF
d_call: NA; j_call: TRBJ2-5; v_call: TRBV20-1; clone_size: NA; cdr3_nt: TGCAGTGCTGGACTGGGGGCTAAGACCCAGTACTTC; cdr3_aa: CSAGLGAKTQYF
d_call: NA; j_call: TRBJ2-7; v_call: TRBV4-3; clone_size: NA; cdr3_nt: TGCGCCAGCAGCCCTTTAGGGGCGGACCCTCCTTTCGAGCAGTACTTC; cdr3_aa: CASSPLGADPPFEQYF
d_call: NA; j_call: TRBJ2-7; v_call: TRBV20-1; clone_size: NA; cdr3_nt: TGCAGTGCTAGACAAAAGCGGTTCGAGCAGTACTTC; cdr3_aa: CSARQKRFEQYF
d_call: NA; j_call: TRBJ1-6; v_call: TRBV6-2/TRBV6-3; clone_size: NA; cdr3_nt: TGTGCCAGCAGCGAACCTCGACCACCCCTCCACTTT; cdr3_aa: CASSEPRPPLHF
d_call: NA; j_call: TRBJ2-6; v_call: TRBV12-3/TRBV12-4; clone_size: NA; cdr3_nt: TGTGCCAGCAGTCCAGTTACAGGGGCCAACGTCCTGACTTTC; cdr3_aa: CASSPVTGANVLTF
d_call: NA; j_call: TRBJ2-2; v_call: TRBV4-2; clone_size: many; cdr3_nt: TGTGCCAGCAGCGTCACGGGCACCGGGGAGCTGTTTTTT; cdr3_aa: CASSVTGTGELFF
d_call: TRBD2; j_call: TRBJ2-1; v_call: TRBV9; clone_size: many; cdr3_nt: TGTGCCAGCAGCGTAGGGACTAGGAATGAGCAGTTCTTC; cdr3_aa: CASSVGTRNEQFF
d_call: NA; j_call: TRBJ2-7; v_call: TRBV10-3; clone_size: many; cdr3_nt: TGTGCCATCAGTGCCCGGCAGGATAGAAACGAGCAGTACTTC; cdr3_aa: CAISARQDRNEQYF
d_call: TRBD1; j_call: TRBJ2-5; v_call: TRBV7-2; clone_size: few; cdr3_nt: TGTGCCAGCAGCAGACAGGGGGCGAGTCAAGAGACCCAGTACTTC; cdr3_aa: CASSRQGASQETQYF
d_call: NA; j_call: TRBJ1-3; v_call: TRBV3-1; clone_size: many; cdr3_nt: TGTGCCAGCAGCCAGTTTCGACTATCCTCTGGAAACACCATATATTTT; cdr3_aa: CASSQFRLSSGNTIYF
d_call: NA; j_call: TRBJ2-2; v_call: TRBV10-3; clone_size: NA; cdr3_nt: TGTGCCATCAGTTACGGACAGCTGGGCACCGGGGAGCTGTTTTTT; cdr3_aa: CAISYGQLGTGELFF
d_call: NA; j_call: TRBJ1-5; v_call: TRBV25-1; clone_size: few; cdr3_nt: TGTGCCAGCAGTTCCGGGACGTCTGAGCATTTT; cdr3_aa: CASSSGTSEHF
d_call: NA; j_call: TRBJ2-7; v_call: TRBV7-2; clone_size: NA; cdr3_nt: TGTGCCAGCAGCTTCTACGGGACTTTTTACGAGCAGTACTTC; cdr3_aa: CASSFYGTFYEQYF
d_call: NA; j_call: TRBJ1-2; v_call: TRBV4-3; clone_size: many; cdr3_nt: TGCGCCAGCAGCCAAGCGGGGTTAGCCTATGGCTACACCTTC; cdr3_aa: CASSQAGLAYGYTF
d_call: TRBD1; j_call: TRBJ1-4; v_call: TRBV6-1; clone_size: many; cdr3_nt: TGTGCCAGCAGCGGCCGCGGGACAGGGGATGAAAAACTGTTTTTT; cdr3_aa: CASSGRGTGDEKLFF
d_call: TRBD1; j_call: TRBJ1-4; v_call: TRBV18; clone_size: NA; cdr3_nt: TGTGCCAGCTCAATACGCCGGGACAGGGGAGAAAAACTGTTTTTT; cdr3_aa: CASSIRRDRGEKLFF